The clone carrying this T cell receptor (beta chain) was detected many times. Trimming took 5 bases from V and 6 from J, leaving 14 bases between them. The CDR3 has 14 residues. Germline V gives CDR1 MNHEY, CDR2 SMNVEV (reference sequence). The study made its TCR cDNA through 5'RACE template switching. That step introduced a universal primer site along with UMIs. TCRdb re-called the 5' RACE reads through MiXCR, storing one row per CDR3 protein. The table lists roughly 250,000 distinct CDR3 sequences, roughly 13% of them singletons. This entry is derived from a study of T cells after yellow fever vaccination. Study summary: For low cell numbers, libraries were made with SMART-Seq v4 Ultra Low Input.

This receptor was taken from a man aged 30 to 45 who received the YFV17D yellow fever vaccine. Sequencing was performed on CD4+ T cells sorted from PBMCs, taken 45 days after the yellow fever booster vaccination. This rearrangement joins TRBV27 to TRBJ1-5; no firm D call. CDR3 sequence: CASSLDPVVQPQHF. The CDR3 region has the DNA TGTGCCAGCAGTCTTGATCCCGTCGTTCAGCCCCAGCATTTT.